A single sample gave rise to the 18 T cell receptor beta chains below, sequenced in a study of blood T cell repertoires in COVID-19 (dated by TCRdb to 2018 to 2020). Libraries came from the immunoSEQ multiplex PCR assay. Held by TCRdb, this immuneACCESS table contains in-frame sequences only and omits some clones. Under half of the omission traces to an unresolved V gene where checked; the cause of the rest is unknown. This sample holds about 170,000 clones; around three quarters were observed only once. Of the sample, roughly 20% is held by the ten largest clones. Material: PBMCs or T cells enriched from blood (not recorded which). These receptors all stem from a woman in her 70s in a cohort exposed to, infected with or recovered from COVID-19 (not recorded which).

The rearrangement links TRBV4-2 to TRBJ1-3; D perhaps matches TRBD1 (5 bases). Germline values: CDR1 LGHNA, CDR2 YNFKEQ. This CDR3 has 18 amino acids. The germline V and J ends were trimmed by 0 bases and 3 bases, with 18 bases remaining between them. This chain's CDR3 is CASSQELRQRRGGNTIYF. The CDR3 region has the DNA TGTGCCAGCAGCCAAGAGTTGAGACAGCGAAGGGGTGGAAACACCATATATTTT.

This clone was counted only a few times. V is TRBV5-1 and J is TRBJ1-2; maybe TRBD1 (6 bases). The CDR3 loop spans 15 amino acids. Germline V gene data show CDR1 as SGHRS and CDR2 as YFSETQ. Trimming took 0 bases from V and 7 from J, leaving 16 bases between them. DNA for the CDR3: TGCGCCAGCAGCTTGGGAGTCAGGGGCAAAAGTGGCTACACCTTC. This translates into CASSLGVRGKSGYTF.

V usage is TRBV28 and J usage is TRBJ1-2; 7 bases match TRBD1. The germline V gene encodes CDR1 MDHEN and CDR2 SYDVKM. The V and J ends lost 6 bases and 0 bases, in that order; junction bases with no gene match: 10. CDR3 length: 16 residues. CDR3 protein: CASRGGGTAANYGYTF. In nucleotides, the CDR3 is TGTGCCAGCAGAGGGGGCGGGACAGCGGCTAACTATGGCTACACCTTC.

The V gene is TRBV6-6, the J gene TRBJ1-5, with 7 bases that match TRBD1. The CDR3 has 16 residues. V lost 5 bases, J lost 0 bases, and 7 bases stayed unmatched. The germline V gene encodes CDR1 MNHNY and CDR2 SVGAGI (reference sequence). The DNA of the CDR3 is TGTGCCAGCAGTGGAGGGACAGTTTATAGCAATCAGCCCCAGCATTTT. Its translation: CASSGGTVYSNQPQHF.

The rearrangement joins TRBV28 to TRBJ1-2; maybe TRBD1 (6 bases). The germline V and J ends were trimmed by 7 bases and 1 base, with 13 bases remaining between them. CDR3 length: 14 amino acids. The germline gives CDR1 MDHEN, CDR2 SYDVKM. CDR3 sequence reads: CASITTGFNYGYTF. CDR3 bases: TGTGCCAGCATTACGACAGGTTTTAACTATGGCTACACCTTC.

This clone was detected many times. The chain joins TRBV7-6 to TRBJ2-2; 16 bases line up with TRBD2. Germline V gene sequence: CDR1 SGHVS, CDR2 FNYEAQ. The CDR3 sequence is 22 residues long. V shed 5 bases and J 3 bases; nucleotides not matched to a gene: 18. The CDR3 protein is CASSPTLNEGLAGGLDTGELFF. DNA of the CDR3: TGTGCCAGCAGCCCTACCCTTAATGAGGGACTAGCGGGAGGGTTGGACACCGGGGAGCTGTTTTTT.

The count of this clone is one. The chain is built from TRBV6-5 and TRBJ2-7; 8 bases map to TRBD2. V lost 6 bases to trimming and J lost 0 bases; unmatched junction nucleotides: 4. CDR1 and CDR2 (germline): MNHEY, SVGAGI. The CDR3 sequence is 14 residues long. The CDR3 region is CASSRSGNSYEQYF. The CDR3 DNA reads as TGTGCCAGCAGCCGTAGCGGGAACTCCTACGAGCAGTACTTC.

The rearrangement uses TRBV20-1 and TRBJ2-3, with TRBD2 matching 10 bases. Germline V gene lookup returns CDR1 DFQATT and CDR2 SNEGSKA (reference sequence). The junction had 4 bases not matched to a gene; V was cut back by 6 bases and J by 1 base. This CDR3 spans 14 amino acids. The CDR3: CSASSGGRTDTQYF. CDR3 in DNA: TGCAGTGCCAGTAGCGGGGGGCGCACAGATACGCAGTATTTT.

The chain recombines TRBV12-5 with TRBJ2-5; D call uncertain. V lost 5 bases and J 3 bases, leaving 13 bases between the germline ends. The germline V gene has CDR1 LGHNT and CDR2 FRNRAP. The CDR3 is made up of 14 amino acids. CDR3 in amino acids: CASGRVGFEETQYF. CDR3 nucleotides: TGTGCTAGTGGTCGGGTTGGCTTCGAAGAGACCCAGTACTTC.

This clone has a single count. The V and J genes are TRBV11-3 and TRBJ1-1; D is uncertain. The V end was cut by 3 bases, the J end by 6 bases, with 14 bases between. The CDR3 loop spans 14 amino acids. Germline lookup yields CDR1 SGHNT and CDR2 YENEEA. This CDR3 is CASSLSGVSSEAFF. As DNA, the CDR3 is TGTGCCAGCAGCTTGTCCGGGGTTTCATCTGAAGCTTTCTTT.

This clone showed up just a few times. The chain has TRBV10-1 and TRBJ1-5; D might be TRBD1 (6 bases). The CDR3 totals 16 residues. CDR1 and CDR2 from the germline V gene are WNHNN and SYGVQD (reference sequence). V was shortened by 6 bases and J by 4 bases, with 19 bases between the two germline ends. This CDR3 reads CASRIRQQGTNQPQHF. CDR3 sequence (DNA): TGCGCCAGCAGAATCCGCCAACAGGGTACAAATCAGCCCCAGCATTTT.

The table lists this clone with a few counts. V and J are TRBV10-3 and TRBJ2-7; 7 bases map to TRBD2. J was trimmed by 2 bases and V by 10 bases; bases with no gene match: 5. The length of the CDR3 is 12 residues. Per the germline V gene, CDR1 is ENHRY and CDR2 is SYGVKD. The CDR3 here is CATLAETYEQYF. The CDR3, as DNA: TGTGCCACCCTAGCGGAGACCTACGAGCAGTACTTC.

There are a few counts of this clone. The chain is built from TRBV19 and TRBJ2-7, with 13 bases fitting TRBD2. This CDR3 region has 15 residues. CDR1 and CDR2 (germline): LNHDA, SQIVND (reference sequence). Trimming cost V 6 bases and J 1 base; bases outside gene matches: 3. CDR3 sequence (DNA): TGTGCCAGTAGGTGGACTAGCGGGAGTTCCTACGAGCAGTACTTC. Protein product: CASRWTSGSSYEQYF.

The chain carries TRBV6-5 and TRBJ1-2; D unresolved. V dropped 0 bases and J dropped 8 bases, with 13 bases sitting between them. CDR3 length: 14 amino acids. Germline CDR1 and CDR2: MNHEY and SVGAGI. The CDR3 spells CASSYSGDLDGYTF. The CDR3 nucleotides are TGTGCCAGCAGTTACTCCGGGGATTTGGACGGCTACACCTTC.

J is TRBJ1-2 and V is TRBV5-8; D is unresolved. The CDR3 is made up of 13 amino acids. V shed 1 base and J shed 8 bases, with 12 bases lying between them. The germline CDR1 and CDR2 sequences are SGHTS and YDEGEE. The CDR3 DNA sequence: TGTGCCAGCAGCTTGCTCGGGATTTACGGCTACACCTTC. Translating gives CASSLLGIYGYTF.

The chain couples TRBV28 to TRBJ1-3; tentative D call: TRBD1 (5 bases). Germline CDR1 is MDHEN and CDR2 is SYDVKM. Trimming shortened V by 5 bases and J by 0 bases, and 11 bases separated the two germline ends. This CDR3 spans 15 amino acids. CDR3 nucleotide sequence: TGTGCCAGCAGTGCCCCCGGGGGCTCTGGAAACACCATATATTTT. Protein product: CASSAPGGSGNTIYF. The full variable domain, with the rest looked up from reference TRBV28 and TRBJ1-3, is DVKVTQSSRYLVKRTGEKVFLECVQDMDHENMFWYRQDPGLGLRLIYFSYDVKMKEKGDIPEGYSVSREKKERFSLILESASTNQTSMYLCASSAPGGSGNTIYFGEGSWLTVV.

The sample holds one count of this clone. A junction end diverges from the germline sequence, so it may reflect a read error. CDR3: CASSFSRAEETQYF. In DNA form, the CDR3 reads TGTGCTAGCAGCTTTTCCAGGGCAGAGGAGACCCAGTACTTC. This chain links TRBV7-7 with TRBJ2-5, with a tentative D call TRBD1 (5 bases). Germline V gives CDR1 SSHAT, CDR2 FNYEAQ (reference sequence). The CDR3 sequence is 14 residues long.

The chain joins TRBV5-4 to TRBJ2-2, with a weak D call TRBD1 (6 bases). The V gene lost 4 bases and the J gene lost 7 bases, with 11 bases spanning the gap. Germline CDR1 reads SGHNT; CDR2 reads YYREEE (reference sequence). This CDR3 has 13 amino acids. This CDR3 is CASSQGRIGELFF. As DNA, the CDR3 is TGTGCCAGCAGCCAGGGGCGAATCGGGGAGCTGTTTTTT.